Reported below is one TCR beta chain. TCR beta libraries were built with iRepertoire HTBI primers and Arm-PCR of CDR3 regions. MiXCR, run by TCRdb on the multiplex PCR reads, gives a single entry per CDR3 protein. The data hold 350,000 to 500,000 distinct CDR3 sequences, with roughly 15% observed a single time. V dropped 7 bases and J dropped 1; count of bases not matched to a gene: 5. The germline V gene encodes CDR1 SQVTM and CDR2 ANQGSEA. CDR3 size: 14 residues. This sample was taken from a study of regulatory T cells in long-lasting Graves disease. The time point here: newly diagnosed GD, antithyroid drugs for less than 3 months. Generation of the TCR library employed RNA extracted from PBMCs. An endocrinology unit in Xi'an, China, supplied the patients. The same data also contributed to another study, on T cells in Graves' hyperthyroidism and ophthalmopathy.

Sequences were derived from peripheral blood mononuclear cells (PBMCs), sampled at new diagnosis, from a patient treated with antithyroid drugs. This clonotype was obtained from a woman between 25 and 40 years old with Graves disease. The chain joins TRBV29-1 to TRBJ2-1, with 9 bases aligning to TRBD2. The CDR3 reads CSAATSGSYNEQFF. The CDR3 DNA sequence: TGCAGCGCCGCGACTAGCGGTTCCTACAATGAGCAGTTCTTC.